This record concerns one T cell receptor beta chain sequence. Its antigen is as yet unknown. RNA totalling about 0.45 to 1 ug underwent reverse transcription with random hexamers. By means of immunoSEQ multiplex PCR, TCR beta CDR3 spanning 54 Vbeta and 13 Jbeta underwent amplification. Each CDR3 protein gets one entry after TCRdb re-called the immunoSEQ multiplex PCR reads with MiXCR. The profile shows approximately 150,000 distinct CDR3 sequences, approximately 93% of them singletons. V was clipped by 3 bases and J by 2 bases; unmatched bases: 7. Germline values: CDR1 KGHSH, CDR2 LQKENI. The CDR3 length is 16 residues. This record comes from a study of CD8 T cells in Susac syndrome. Findings of the study overall: It was acknowledged by the study that relatively few individuals were included in its TCR sequencing and HLA analysis.

CD8+ and CD4+ T cells circulating in blood were sequenced for TCR beta. Negative magnetic isolation gave CD8+ and CD4+ cells; FACS enriched CD8+ TEMRA. This sequence joins TRBV18 and TRBJ2-7, with 10 bases identical to TRBD1. The specimen was CD4+ T cells from PBMCs. The TCR originated in a human donor with multiple sclerosis. CDR3 sequence: CASSPGQGGEAYEQYF. The CDR3 nucleotides read TGTGCCAGCTCACCCGGACAGGGGGGAGAGGCCTACGAGCAGTACTTC.